This T cell receptor beta chain was found in a study of T cells after yellow fever vaccination. Across the whole study: Fractions containing few cells were prepared with SMART-Seq v4 Ultra Low Input. General observations from the study: It was the secondary response that reached its peak faster, day 5 versus 15, but it was weaker. Re-detected after boosting: most primary clones, around 96% of CD4 and 88% of CD8.

CDR3 length: 16 residues. V shed 2 bases, J shed 4 bases, and the junction held 3 bases outside the gene matches. The germline V gene has CDR1 KGHDR and CDR2 SFDVKD. Synthesis of TCR cDNA relied on 5'RACE template switching, which attached a universal primer site and UMIs. TCRdb re-derived calls from the 5' RACE reads in MiXCR, one entry per CDR3 protein. Of around 150,000 distinct CDR3 sequences in the sample, less than 9% were seen once. This clonotype was recorded many times. Its specificity is unknown. This material consisted of CD4+ T cells sorted from PBMCs, taken around 5 days after the first yellow fever vaccination. This rearrangement joins TRBV24-1 to TRBJ1-5; TRBD1 matches 11 bases. The sequence was collected from a man aged 18 to 29 who received the YFV17D yellow fever vaccine. The CDR3 nucleotides read TGTGCCACCAGTGATTCGGGACAGGGGGAAAATCAGCCCCAGCATTTT. Amino acid sequence: CATSDSGQGENQPQHF.